This TCR beta chain derives from a study of human T cells and chemical hapten exposure. Findings of the study overall: Once DPC sensitization occurred, TCRs above 1 in 1000 frequency showed no change.

Unfractionated whole blood was the source from which total RNA was extracted. The study used a library that attached unique molecular identifiers to individual cDNA molecules. Per the study methods: Sampled TCR counts reached a median of roughly 90,000 per sample, with values ranging from 23,224 to 690,600. Each CDR3 protein is one row after TCRdb ran MiXCR on the 5' RACE reads. TCRdb, not the original authors, processed these V and J calls. Seen here are over 95,000 distinct CDR3 sequences, approximately 20% observed once, and the top ten hold roughly 3.1%. Points on this clonotype: Its antigen remains unidentified.

Looked up from germline, CDR1 is WNHNN and CDR2 is SYGVQD (reference sequence). Trimming stripped 4 bases from V and 8 bases from J, with 15 bases between. The CDR3 is 14 amino acids. The sequence was collected from a human donor in good health. The chain has TRBV10-1 and TRBJ2-4; no firm D call. Written as DNA, the CDR3 is TGCGCCAGCAGTGGCACCGGCCCTTATGACATTCAGTACTTC. It translates to CASSGTGPYDIQYF.